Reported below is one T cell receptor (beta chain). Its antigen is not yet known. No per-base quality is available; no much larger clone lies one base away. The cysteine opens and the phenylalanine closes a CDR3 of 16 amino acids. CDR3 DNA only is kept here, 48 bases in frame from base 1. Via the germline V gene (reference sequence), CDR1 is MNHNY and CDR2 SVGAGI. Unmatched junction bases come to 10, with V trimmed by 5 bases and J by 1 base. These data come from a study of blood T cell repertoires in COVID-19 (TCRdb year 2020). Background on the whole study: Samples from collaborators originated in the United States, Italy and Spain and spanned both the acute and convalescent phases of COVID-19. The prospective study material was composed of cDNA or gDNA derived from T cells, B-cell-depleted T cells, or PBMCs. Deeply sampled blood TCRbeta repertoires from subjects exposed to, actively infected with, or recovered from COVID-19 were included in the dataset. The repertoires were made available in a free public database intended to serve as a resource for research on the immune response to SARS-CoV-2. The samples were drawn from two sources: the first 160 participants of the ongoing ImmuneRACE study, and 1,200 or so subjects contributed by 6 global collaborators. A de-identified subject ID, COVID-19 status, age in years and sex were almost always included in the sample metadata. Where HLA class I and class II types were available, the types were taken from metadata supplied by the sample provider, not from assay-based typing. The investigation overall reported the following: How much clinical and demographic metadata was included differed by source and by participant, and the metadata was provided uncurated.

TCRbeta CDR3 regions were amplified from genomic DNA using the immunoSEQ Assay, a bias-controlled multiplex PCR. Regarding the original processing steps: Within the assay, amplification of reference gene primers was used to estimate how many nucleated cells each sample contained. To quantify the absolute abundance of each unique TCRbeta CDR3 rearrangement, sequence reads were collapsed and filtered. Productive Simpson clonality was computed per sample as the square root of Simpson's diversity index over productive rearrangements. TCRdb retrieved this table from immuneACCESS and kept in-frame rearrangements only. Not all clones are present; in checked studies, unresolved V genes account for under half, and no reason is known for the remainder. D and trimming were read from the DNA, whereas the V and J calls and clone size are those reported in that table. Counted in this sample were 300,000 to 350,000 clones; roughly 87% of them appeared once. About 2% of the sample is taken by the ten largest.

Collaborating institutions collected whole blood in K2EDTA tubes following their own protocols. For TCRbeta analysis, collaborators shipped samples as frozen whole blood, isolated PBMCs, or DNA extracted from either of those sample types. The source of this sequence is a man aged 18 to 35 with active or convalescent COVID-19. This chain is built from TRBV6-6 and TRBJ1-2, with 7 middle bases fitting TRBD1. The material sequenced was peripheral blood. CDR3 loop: CASSPAGTALNYGYTF. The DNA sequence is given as TGTGCCAGCAGTCCGGCCGGGACAGCCCTTAACTATGGCTACACCTTC.